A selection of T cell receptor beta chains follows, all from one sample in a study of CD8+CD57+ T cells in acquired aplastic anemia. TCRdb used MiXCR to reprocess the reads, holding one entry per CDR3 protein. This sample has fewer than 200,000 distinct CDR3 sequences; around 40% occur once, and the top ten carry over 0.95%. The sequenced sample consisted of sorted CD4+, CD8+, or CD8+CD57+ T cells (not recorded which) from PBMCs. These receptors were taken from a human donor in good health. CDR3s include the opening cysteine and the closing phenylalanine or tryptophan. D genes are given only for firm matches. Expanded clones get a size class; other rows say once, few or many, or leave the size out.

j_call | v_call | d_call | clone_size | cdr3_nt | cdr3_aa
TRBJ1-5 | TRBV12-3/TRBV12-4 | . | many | TGTGCCAGCAGTTTAGCAGGGGGTGGCAATCAGCCCCAGCATTTT | CASSLAGGGNQPQHF
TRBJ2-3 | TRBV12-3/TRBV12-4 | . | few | TGTGCCAGCAGCCCCCGAGATACGCAGTATTTT | CASSPRDTQYF
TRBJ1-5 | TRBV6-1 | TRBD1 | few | TGTGCCAGCAGTCGGACAGGGGTTTGGCATAGCAATCAGCCCCAGCATTTT | CASSRTGVWHSNQPQHF
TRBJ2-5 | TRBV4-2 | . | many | TGTGCCAGCGGCAAACAAGAGACCCAGTACTTC | CASGKQETQYF
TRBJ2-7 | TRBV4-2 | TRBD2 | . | TGTGCCAGCAGCCCACTAGGGACTAGCGGAACCTACGAGCAGTACTTC | CASSPLGTSGTYEQYF
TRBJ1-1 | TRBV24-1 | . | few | TGTGCCACCCGAGACGACACTGAAGCTTTCTTT | CATRDDTEAFF
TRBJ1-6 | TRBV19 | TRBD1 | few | TGTGCCAGTAGTTCGGACAGGGCGACGACACCCCTCCACTTT | CASSSDRATTPLHF
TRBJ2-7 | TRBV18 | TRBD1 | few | TGTGCCAGCTCACCACCCGGACAGGGGTCTTCCTACGAGCAGTACTTC | CASSPPGQGSSYEQYF
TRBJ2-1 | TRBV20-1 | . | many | TGCAGTGCAAACCCGACGGATTACAATGAGCAGTTCTTC | CSANPTDYNEQFF
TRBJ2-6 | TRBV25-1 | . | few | TGTGCCAGTGCCGGGAACTCTGGGGCCAACGTCCTGACTTTC | CASAGNSGANVLTF
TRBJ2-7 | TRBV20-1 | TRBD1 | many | TGCAGTGCTAGAGGTGGGACAGGAGGCTACGAGCAGTACTTC | CSARGGTGGYEQYF
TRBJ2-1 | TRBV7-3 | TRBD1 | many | TGTGCCAGCAGCCCCCCGGGACAGGCCAATGAGCAGTTCTTC | CASSPPGQANEQFF
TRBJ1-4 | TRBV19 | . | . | TGTGCCAGTAGTGGGCAGGCTGAAAAACTGTTTTTT | CASSGQAEKLFF
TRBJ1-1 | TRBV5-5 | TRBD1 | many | TGTGCCAGCAGCTTCTTCTCGGACAGGGAGGTAGCTTTCTTT | CASSFFSDREVAFF
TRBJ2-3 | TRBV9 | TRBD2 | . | TGTGCCAGCAGCCCGGGACTAGCGGGGGGGCCGGTCACAGATACGCCGTATTTT | CASSPGLAGGPVTDTPYF
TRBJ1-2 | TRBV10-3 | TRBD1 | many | TGTGCCAACTCTCCCGGGACAGAGCTACGAAACTATGGCTACACCTTC | CANSPGTELRNYGYTF
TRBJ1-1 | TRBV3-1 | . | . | TGTGCCAGCAGCGATGGGCTTGCAGCTTTCTTT | CASSDGLAAFF
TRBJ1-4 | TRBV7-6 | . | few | TGTGCCAGCAGCTTACAGGGTGAAAAACTGTTTTTT | CASSLQGEKLFF
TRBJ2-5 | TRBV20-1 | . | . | TGCAGTGCACAATCCGGGACCGAAGAGACCCAGTACTTC | CSAQSGTEETQYF
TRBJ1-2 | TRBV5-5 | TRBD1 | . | TGTGCCAGCAGCCATGGGACAGGCAACTATGGCTACACCTTC | CASSHGTGNYGYTF
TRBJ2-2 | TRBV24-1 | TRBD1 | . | TGTGCCACCAGACCGGGACAGGGGTACACCGGGGAGCTGTTTTTT | CATRPGQGYTGELFF
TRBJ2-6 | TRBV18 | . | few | TGTGCCAGCTCACCCCCCACCTCTGGGGCCAACGTCCTGACTTTC | CASSPPTSGANVLTF
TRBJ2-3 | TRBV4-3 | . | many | TGCGCCAGCAGCCCCTTAATAAGAGGAGGGACAGATACGCAGTATTTT | CASSPLIRGGTDTQYF
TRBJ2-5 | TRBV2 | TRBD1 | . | TGTTCCAGCACTGGGGGTAACAGGGGACAAGAGACCCAGTACTTC | CSSTGGNRGQETQYF
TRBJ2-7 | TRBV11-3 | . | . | TGTGCCAGCAGCTTAAAGACAGAGCAGTACTTC | CASSLKTEQYF
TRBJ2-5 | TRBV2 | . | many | TGTGCCAGCAGACAAGGAGAGACCCAGTACTTC | CASRQGETQYF
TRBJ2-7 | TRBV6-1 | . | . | TGTGCCAGCAGGGAAAGCGGGACACCTGGCGACTCGTACGAGCAGTACTTC | CASRESGTPGDSYEQYF
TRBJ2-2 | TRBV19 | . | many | TGTGCCAGTAGTACCAGTATCGGTAGACACGGGGAGCTGTTTTTT | CASSTSIGRHGELFF
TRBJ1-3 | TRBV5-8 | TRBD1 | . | TGTGCCAGCAGCCGAGACAGGGTCTCTGGAAACACCATATATTTT | CASSRDRVSGNTIYF
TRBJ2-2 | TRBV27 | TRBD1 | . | TGTGCCAGCAGTTCCTACAGGGGCAACGCCGGGGAGCTGTTTTTT | CASSSYRGNAGELFF
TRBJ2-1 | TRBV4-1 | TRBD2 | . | TGCGCCAGCAGCCACAAGATATTAGGGCTAGCGGGTAAAAACAATGAGCAGTTCTTC | CASSHKILGLAGKNNEQFF
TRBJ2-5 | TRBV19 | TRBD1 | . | TGTGCCAGTACAGACAGGGGGGAGACCCAGTACTTC | CASTDRGETQYF
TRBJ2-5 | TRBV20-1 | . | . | TGCAGTGCTAAGAGGGAGACCCAGTACTTC | CSAKRETQYF
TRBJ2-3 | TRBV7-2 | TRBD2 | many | TGTGCCAGCAGCCACTTTCCGGGACTAGCGGACACGTATACGCAGTATTTT | CASSHFPGLADTYTQYF
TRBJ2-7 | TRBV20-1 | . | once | TGCAGTGCTAGAGAAGGAGGGGCTTTCTACGAGCAGTACTTC | CSAREGGAFYEQYF
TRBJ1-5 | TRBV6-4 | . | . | TGTGCCAGCAGTAGGAGCTGGTCCGAAATACAGCCCCAGCATTTT | CASSRSWSEIQPQHF
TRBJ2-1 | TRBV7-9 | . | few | TGTGCCAGCGGTCGTTCCTACAATGAGCAGTTCTTC | CASGRSYNEQFF
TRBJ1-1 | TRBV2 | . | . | TGTGCCAGCAGTGAGGCCACAGGGAAAACTGAAGCTTTCTTT | CASSEATGKTEAFF
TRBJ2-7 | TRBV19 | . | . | TGTGCCAGTAGCATGGGGGGCTACGAGCAGTACTTC | CASSMGGYEQYF
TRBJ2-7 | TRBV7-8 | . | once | TGTGCCAGCAGCTTAGCCGGGAGCCCGGACGAGCAGTACTTC | CASSLAGSPDEQYF
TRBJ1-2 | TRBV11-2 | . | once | TGTGCCAGCAGCTTAGGACCAGCTGATGGCTACACCTTC | CASSLGPADGYTF
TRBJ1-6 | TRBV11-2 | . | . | TGTGCCAGCAGCACCTCAGACGGACGTAATTCACCCCTCCACTTT | CASSTSDGRNSPLHF
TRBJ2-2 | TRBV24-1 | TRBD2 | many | TGTGCCACGAAGACTAGCGGGGGTACCGGGGAGCTGTTTTTT | CATKTSGGTGELFF
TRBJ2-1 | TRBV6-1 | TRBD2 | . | TGTGCCAGCAGACTAGCGGGGGGGGGTTACAATGAGCAGTTCTTC | CASRLAGGGYNEQFF
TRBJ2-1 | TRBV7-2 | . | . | TGTGCCAGCAGCTTAGCTGGAACCCCCAACAATGAGCAGTTCTTC | CASSLAGTPNNEQFF
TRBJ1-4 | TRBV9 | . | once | TGTGCCAGCAGCGGGGGACTTTCTAATAATGAAAAACTGTTTTTT | CASSGGLSNNEKLFF
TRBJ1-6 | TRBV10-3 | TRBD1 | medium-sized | TGTGCCATCAGGACGGGACAGGGTGATTCACCCCTCCACTTT | CAIRTGQGDSPLHF
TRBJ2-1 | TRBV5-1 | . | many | TGCGCCAGCAGCTTGGAGAGGGAACTCTACAATGAGCAGTTCTTC | CASSLERELYNEQFF
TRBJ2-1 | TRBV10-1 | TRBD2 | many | TGCGCCAGCAAACGACTAGCGGCCTCCTACAATGAGCAGTTCTTC | CASKRLAASYNEQFF
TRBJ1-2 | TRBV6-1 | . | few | TGTGCCAGCAGTGAAGCGGTCCGCATTAATAACTATGGCTACACCTTC | CASSEAVRINNYGYTF
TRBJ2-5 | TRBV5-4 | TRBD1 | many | TGTGCCAGCAGCTTGCGGACGGGACAGGAAGAGACCCAGTACTTC | CASSLRTGQEETQYF
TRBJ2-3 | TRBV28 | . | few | TGTGCCAGCAGTTTAATGGGTGGGGGCTCCCGCACAGATACGCAGTATTTT | CASSLMGGGSRTDTQYF
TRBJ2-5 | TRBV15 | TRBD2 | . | TGTGCCACCAGCAGGGTAGCGGGGGGACAGAAGACCCAGTACTTC | CATSRVAGGQKTQYF
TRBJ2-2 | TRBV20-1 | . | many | TGCAGTGCTAGGGCGGGAAACACCGGGGAGCTGTTTTTT | CSARAGNTGELFF
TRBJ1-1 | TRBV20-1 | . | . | TGCAGTGCTAGTAGGGAAGGGACTGAAGCTTTCTTT | CSASREGTEAFF